Sequencing of this TCR beta chain was carried out in a study of CD8 T cells in ankylosing spondylitis. Study observations and caveats: Ankylosing spondylitis blood appeared to be characterized by a TCR beta motif of several highly homologous variants.

The authors made TCR beta libraries by quantitative 5'-RACE with molecular barcodes. MiXCR, run by TCRdb on the 5' RACE reads, gives a single entry per CDR3 protein. In the table there are roughly 350,000 distinct CDR3 sequences, 8% of which are singletons. This clonotype was observed at least ten times. Antigen: not known. The CDR3 covers 13 residues. The V gene lost 5 bases and the J gene lost 1 base, with 8 bases spanning the gap. In germline, CDR1 is KGHSH, CDR2 LQKENI. This chain joins TRBV18 and TRBJ1-1, with D perhaps matching TRBD1 (6 bases). Input material: blood, either unsorted or a sorted T cell fraction (not recorded which). The clonotype originates from a male donor with ankylosing spondylitis. The CDR3 bases are TGTGCCAGCTCAGCGGGACAGAACACTGAAGCTTTCTTT. Translating it yields CASSAGQNTEAFF.